This T cell receptor beta chain is from a study of T cell responses to AZD1222 COVID-19 vaccine. The assay was immunoSEQ multiplex PCR, and TCRdb's table has in-frame clones only and misses some. The sample has 200,000 to 250,000 clones, roughly 94% seen once. J lost 5 bases, V lost 6 bases, and 8 bases had no gene match. CDR3 length: 15 residues. The germline V gene has CDR1 MNHEY and CDR2 SVGAGI. The specimen comprised peripheral blood, sampled 28 days after the second dose of the MenACWY control vaccine. This TCR came from an adult who received the MenACWY meningococcal vaccine as a control. V usage is TRBV6-5 and J usage is TRBJ1-5; 9 bases match TRBD1. CDR3 sequence reads: CASSDGTGLYQPQHF. DNA of the CDR3: TGTGCCAGCAGCGACGGGACAGGGTTGTATCAGCCCCAGCATTTT.